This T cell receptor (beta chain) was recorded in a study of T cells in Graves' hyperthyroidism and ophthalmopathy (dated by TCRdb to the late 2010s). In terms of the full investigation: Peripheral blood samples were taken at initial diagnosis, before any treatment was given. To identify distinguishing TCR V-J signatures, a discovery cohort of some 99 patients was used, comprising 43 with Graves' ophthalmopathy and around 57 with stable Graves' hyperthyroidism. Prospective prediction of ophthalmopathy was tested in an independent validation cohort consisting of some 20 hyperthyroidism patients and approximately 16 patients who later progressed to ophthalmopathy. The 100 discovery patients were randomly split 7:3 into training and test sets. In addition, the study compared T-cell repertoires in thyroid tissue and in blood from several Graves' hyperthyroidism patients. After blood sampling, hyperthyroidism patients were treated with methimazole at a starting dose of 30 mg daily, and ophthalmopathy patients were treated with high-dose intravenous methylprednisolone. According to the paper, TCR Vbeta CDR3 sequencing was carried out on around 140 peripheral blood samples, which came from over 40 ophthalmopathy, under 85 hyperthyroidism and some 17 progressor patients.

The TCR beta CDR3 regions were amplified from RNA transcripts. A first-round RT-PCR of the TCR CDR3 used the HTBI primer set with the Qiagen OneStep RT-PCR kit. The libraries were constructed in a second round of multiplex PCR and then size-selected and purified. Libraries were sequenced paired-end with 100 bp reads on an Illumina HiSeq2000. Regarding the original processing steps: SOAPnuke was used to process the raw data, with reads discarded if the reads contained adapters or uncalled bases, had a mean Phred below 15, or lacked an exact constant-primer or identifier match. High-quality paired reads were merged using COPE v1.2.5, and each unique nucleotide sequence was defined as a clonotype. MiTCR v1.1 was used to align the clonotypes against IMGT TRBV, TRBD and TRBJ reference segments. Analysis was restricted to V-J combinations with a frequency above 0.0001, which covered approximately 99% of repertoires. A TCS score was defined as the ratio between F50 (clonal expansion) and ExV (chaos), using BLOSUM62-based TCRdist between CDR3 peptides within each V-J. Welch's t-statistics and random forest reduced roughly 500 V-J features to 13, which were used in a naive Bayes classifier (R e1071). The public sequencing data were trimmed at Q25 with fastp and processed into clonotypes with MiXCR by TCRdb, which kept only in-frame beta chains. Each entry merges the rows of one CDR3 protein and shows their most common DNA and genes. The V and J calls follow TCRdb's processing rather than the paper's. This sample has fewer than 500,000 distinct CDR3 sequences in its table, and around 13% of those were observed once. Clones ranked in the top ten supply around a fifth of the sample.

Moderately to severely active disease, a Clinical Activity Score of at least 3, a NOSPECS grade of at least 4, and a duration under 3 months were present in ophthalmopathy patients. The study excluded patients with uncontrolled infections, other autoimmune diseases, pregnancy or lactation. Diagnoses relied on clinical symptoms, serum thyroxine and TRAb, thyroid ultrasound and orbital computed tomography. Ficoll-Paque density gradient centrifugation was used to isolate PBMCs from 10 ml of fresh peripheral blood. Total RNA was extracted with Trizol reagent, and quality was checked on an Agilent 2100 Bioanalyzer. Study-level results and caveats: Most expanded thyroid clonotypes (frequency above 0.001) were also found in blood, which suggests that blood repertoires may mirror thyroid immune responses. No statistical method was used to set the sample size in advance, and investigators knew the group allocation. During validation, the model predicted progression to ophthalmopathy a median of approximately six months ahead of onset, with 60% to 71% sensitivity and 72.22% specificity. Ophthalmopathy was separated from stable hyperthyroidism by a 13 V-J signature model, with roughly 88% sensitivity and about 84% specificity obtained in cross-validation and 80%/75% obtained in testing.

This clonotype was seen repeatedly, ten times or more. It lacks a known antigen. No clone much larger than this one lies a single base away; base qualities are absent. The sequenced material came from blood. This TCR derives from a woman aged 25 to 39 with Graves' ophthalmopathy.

The DNA is as follows: TGTGCCAGCAGCTTAGATGCGACAGGGGGGATAGATACGCAGTATTTT. Translation gives CASSLDATGGIDTQYF. The chain links TRBV7-9 with TRBJ2-3; 9 of the junction bases match TRBD1. Trimming leaves V shorter by 1 base and J shorter by 5 bases, with the junction holding 7 bases beyond the gene matches. From cysteine to phenylalanine, the CDR3 is 16 amino acids long. The only DNA kept is the CDR3, 48 bases in frame from the first base. Reading the germline V gene (reference sequence) gives CDR1 SEHNR and CDR2 FQNEAQ.